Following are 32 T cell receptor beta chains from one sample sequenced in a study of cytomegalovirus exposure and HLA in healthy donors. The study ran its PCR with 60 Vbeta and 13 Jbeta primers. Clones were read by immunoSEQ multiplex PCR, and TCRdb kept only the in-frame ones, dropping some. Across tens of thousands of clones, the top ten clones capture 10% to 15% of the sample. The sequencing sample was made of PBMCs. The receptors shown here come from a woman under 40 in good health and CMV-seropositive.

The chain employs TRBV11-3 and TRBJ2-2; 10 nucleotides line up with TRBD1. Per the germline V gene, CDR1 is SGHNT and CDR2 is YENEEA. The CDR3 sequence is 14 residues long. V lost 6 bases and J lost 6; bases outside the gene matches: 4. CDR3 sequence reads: CASRPGQGSGELFF. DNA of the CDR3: TGTGCCAGCAGGCCGGGACAGGGGTCCGGGGAGCTGTTTTTT. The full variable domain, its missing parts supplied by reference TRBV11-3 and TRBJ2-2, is EAGVVQSPRYKIIEKKQPVAFWCNPISGHNTLYWYLQNLGQGPELLIRYENEEAVDDSQLPKDRFSAERLKGVDSTLKIQPAELGDSAVYLCASRPGQGSGELFFGEGSRLTVL.

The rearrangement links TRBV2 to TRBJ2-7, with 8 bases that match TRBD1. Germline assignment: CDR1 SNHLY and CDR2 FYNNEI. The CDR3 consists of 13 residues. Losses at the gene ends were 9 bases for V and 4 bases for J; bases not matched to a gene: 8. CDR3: CASGGTGVYEQYF. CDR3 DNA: TGTGCCAGTGGCGGGACAGGTGTGTACGAGCAGTACTTC. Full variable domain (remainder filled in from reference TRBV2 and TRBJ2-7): EPEVTQTPSHQVTQMGQEVILRCVPISNHLYFYWYRQILGQKVEFLVSFYNNEISEKSEIFDDQFSVERPDGSNFTLKIRSTKLEDSAMYFCASGGTGVYEQYFGPGTRLTVT.

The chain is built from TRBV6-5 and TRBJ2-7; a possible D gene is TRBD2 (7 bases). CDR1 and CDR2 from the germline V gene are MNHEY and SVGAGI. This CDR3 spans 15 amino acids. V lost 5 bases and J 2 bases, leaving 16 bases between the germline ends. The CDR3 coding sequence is TGTGCCAGCAGTGGGAGGGGGGCCGGCGCCTACGAGCAGTACTTC. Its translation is CASSGRGAGAYEQYF.

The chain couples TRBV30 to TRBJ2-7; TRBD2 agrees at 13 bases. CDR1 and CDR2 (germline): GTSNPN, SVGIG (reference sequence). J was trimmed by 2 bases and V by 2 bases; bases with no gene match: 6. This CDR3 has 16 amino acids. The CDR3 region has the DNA TGTGCCTGGAGTCTAGTACTAGCGGGGGGGCCCTACGAGCAGTACTTC. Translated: CAWSLVLAGGPYEQYF. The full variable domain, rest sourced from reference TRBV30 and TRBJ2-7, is SQTIHQWPATLVQPVGSPLSLECTVEGTSNPNLYWYRQAAGRGLQLLFYSVGIGQISSEVPQNLSASRPQDRQFILSSKKLLLSDSGFYLCAWSLVLAGGPYEQYFGPGTRLTVT.

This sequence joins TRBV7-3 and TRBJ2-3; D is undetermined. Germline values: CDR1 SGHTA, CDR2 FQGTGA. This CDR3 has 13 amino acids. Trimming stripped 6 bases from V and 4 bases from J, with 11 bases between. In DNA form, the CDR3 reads TGTGCCAGCAGTACAGAGAGCCCAGATACGCAGTATTTT. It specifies CASSTESPDTQYF.

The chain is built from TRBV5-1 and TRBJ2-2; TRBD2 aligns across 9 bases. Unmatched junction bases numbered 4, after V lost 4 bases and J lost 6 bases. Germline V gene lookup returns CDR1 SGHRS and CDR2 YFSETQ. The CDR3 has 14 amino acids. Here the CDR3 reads CASSLGTSPGELFF. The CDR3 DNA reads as TGCGCCAGCAGCCTCGGGACTAGCCCCGGGGAGCTGTTTTTT.

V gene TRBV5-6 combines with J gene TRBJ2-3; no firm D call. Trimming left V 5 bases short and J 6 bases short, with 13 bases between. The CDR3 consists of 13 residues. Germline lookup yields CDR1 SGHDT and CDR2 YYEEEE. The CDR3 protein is CASRSLTGDTQYF. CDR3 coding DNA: TGTGCCAGCAGATCGTTGACTGGGGATACGCAGTATTTT. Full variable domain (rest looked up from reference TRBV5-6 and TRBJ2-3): DAGVTQSPTHLIKTRGQQVTLRCSPKSGHDTVSWYQQALGQGPQFIFQYYEEEERQRGNFPDRFSGHQFPNYSSELNVNALLLGDSALYLCASRSLTGDTQYFGPGTRLTVL.

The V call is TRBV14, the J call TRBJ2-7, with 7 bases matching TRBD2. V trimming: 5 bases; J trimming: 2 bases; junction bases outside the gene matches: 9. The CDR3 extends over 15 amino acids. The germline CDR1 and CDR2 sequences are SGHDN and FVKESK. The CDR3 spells CASSLREGLTYEQYF. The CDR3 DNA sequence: TGTGCCAGCAGCTTGAGGGAGGGATTAACCTACGAGCAGTACTTC.

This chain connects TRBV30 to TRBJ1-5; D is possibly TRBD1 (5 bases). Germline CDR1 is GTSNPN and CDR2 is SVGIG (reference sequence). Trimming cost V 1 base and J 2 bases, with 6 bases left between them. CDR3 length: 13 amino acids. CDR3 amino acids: CAWSGGGNQPQHF. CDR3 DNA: TGTGCCTGGAGTGGGGGGGGCAATCAGCCCCAGCATTTT.

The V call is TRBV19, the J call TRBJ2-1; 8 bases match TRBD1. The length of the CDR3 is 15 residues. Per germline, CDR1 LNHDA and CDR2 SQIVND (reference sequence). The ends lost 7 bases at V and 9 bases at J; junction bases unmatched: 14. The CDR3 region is CASTASQGAYGEQFF. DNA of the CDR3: TGTGCCAGTACCGCGTCCCAGGGGGCGTATGGTGAGCAGTTCTTC.

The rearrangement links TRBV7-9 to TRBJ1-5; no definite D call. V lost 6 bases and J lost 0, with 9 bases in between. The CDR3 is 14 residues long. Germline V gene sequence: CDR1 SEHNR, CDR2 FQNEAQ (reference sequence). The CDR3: CASSVDDSNQPQHF. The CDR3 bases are TGTGCCAGCAGTGTAGATGATAGCAATCAGCCCCAGCATTTT.

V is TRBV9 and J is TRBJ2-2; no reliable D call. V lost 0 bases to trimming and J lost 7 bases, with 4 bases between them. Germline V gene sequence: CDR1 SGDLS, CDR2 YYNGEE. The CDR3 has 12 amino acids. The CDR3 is CASSVVNGELFF. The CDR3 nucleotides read TGTGCCAGCAGCGTAGTTAACGGGGAGCTGTTTTTT.

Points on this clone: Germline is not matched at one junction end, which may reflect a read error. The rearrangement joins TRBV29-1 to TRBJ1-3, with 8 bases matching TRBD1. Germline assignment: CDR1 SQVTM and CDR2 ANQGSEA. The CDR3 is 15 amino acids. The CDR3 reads CSVWDRSRSGNNIYF. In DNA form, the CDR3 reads TGCAGCGTCTGGGACAGGTCCCGCTCTGGAAACAACATATATTTT.

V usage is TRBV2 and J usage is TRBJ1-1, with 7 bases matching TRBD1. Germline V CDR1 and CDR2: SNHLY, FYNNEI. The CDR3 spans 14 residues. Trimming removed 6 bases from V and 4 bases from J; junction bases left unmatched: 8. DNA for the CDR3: TGTGCCAGCAGCATGGGACAGCGAGGCACTGAAGCTTTCTTT. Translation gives CASSMGQRGTEAFF.

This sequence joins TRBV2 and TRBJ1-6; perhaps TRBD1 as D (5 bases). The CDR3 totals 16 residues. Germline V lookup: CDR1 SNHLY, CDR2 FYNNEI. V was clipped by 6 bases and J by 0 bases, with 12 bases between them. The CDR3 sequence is CASSLDSASYNSPLHF. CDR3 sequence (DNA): TGTGCCAGCAGCCTCGACAGTGCCTCCTATAATTCACCCCTCCACTTT. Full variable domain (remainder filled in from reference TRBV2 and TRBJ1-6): EPEVTQTPSHQVTQMGQEVILRCVPISNHLYFYWYRQILGQKVEFLVSFYNNEISEKSEIFDDQFSVERPDGSNFTLKIRSTKLEDSAMYFCASSLDSASYNSPLHFGNGTRLTVT.

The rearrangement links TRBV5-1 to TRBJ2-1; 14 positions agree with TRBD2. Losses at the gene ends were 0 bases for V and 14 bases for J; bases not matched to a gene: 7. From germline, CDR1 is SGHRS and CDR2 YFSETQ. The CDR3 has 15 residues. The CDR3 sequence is CASSLGGLAGAQEFF. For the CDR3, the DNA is TGCGCCAGCAGCTTGGGGGGACTAGCGGGGGCCCAGGAGTTCTTC.

CDR3 DNA sequence: TGTGCCAGCAGCTTGTTTGGCTCCACAGATACGCAGTATTTT. It specifies CASSLFGSTDTQYF. The rearrangement links TRBV5-6 to TRBJ2-3; D is unclear. Trimming pared 1 base from V and 2 bases from J, leaving 8 bases between. This CDR3 has 14 residues. In germline, CDR1 is SGHDT, CDR2 YYEEEE.

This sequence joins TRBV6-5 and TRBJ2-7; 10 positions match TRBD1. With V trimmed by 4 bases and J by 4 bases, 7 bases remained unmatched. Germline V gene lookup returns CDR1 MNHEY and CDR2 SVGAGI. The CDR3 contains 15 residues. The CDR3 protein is CASSSSTGGTYEQYF. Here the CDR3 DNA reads TGTGCCAGCAGTTCCTCGACAGGGGGCACATACGAGCAGTACTTC.

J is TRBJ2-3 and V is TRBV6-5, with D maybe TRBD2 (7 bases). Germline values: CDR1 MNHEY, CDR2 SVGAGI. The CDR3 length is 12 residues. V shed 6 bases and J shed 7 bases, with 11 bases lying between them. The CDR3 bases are TGTGCCAGCAGCTCCGGGGGGCATACGCAGTATTTT. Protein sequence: CASSSGGHTQYF.

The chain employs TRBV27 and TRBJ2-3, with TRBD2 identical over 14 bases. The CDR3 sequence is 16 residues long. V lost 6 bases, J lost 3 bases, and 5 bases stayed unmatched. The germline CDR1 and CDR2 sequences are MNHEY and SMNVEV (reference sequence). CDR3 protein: CASRGLAGDGTDTQYF. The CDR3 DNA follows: TGTGCCAGCAGGGGACTAGCGGGGGATGGGACAGATACGCAGTATTTT.

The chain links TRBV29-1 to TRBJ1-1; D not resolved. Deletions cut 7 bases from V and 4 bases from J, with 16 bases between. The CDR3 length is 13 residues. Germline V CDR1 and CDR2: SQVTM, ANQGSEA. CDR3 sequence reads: CSGLYMEGTEAFF. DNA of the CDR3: TGCAGCGGCCTATACATGGAGGGCACTGAAGCTTTCTTT.

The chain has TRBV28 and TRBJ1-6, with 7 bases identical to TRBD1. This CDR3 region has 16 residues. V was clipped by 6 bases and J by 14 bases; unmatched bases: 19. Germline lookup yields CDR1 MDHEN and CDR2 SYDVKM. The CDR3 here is CASRELSDRDAPTLHF. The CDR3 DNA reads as TGTGCCAGCAGGGAGCTTAGCGACAGGGATGCCCCAACCCTCCACTTT.

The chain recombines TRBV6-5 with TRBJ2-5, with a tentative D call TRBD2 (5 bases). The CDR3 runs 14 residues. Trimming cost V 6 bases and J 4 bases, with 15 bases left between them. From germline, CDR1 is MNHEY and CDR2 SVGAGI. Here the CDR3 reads CASSHRGRRETQYF. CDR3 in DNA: TGTGCCAGCAGCCATAGAGGGAGAAGAGAGACCCAGTACTTC.

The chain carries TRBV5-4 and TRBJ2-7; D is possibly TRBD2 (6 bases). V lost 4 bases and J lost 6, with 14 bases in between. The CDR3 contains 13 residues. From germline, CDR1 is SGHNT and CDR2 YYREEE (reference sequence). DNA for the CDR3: TGTGCCAGCAGCCGACCCTCCGGGAGCGAGCAGTACTTC. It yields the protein CASSRPSGSEQYF.

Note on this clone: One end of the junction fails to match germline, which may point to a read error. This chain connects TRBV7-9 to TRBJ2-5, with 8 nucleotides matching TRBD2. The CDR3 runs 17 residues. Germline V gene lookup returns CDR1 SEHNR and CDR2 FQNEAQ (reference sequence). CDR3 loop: CASSLRSGRAGEENQYF. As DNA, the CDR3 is TGTGCCAGCAGCTTGAGGTCCGGGCGAGCGGGAGAGGAGAACCAGTACTTC.

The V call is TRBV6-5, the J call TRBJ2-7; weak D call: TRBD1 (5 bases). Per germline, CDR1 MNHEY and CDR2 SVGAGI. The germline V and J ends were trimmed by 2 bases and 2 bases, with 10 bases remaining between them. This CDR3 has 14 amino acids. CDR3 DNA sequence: TGTGCCAGCAGTTACACAGGTTCAGCCTACGAGCAGTACTTC. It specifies CASSYTGSAYEQYF.

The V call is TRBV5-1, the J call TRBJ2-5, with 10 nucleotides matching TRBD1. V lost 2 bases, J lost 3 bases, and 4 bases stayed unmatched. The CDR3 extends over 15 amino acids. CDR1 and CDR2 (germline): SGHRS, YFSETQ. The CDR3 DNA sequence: TGCGCCAGCAGCTTCGGGGGGACAGGGGAAGAGACCCAGTACTTC. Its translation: CASSFGGTGEETQYF. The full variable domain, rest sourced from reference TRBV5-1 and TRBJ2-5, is KAGVTQTPRYLIKTRGQQVTLSCSPISGHRSVSWYQQTPGQGLQFLFEYFSETQRNKGNFPGRFSGRQFSNSRSEMNVSTLELGDSALYLCASSFGGTGEETQYFGPGTRLLVL.

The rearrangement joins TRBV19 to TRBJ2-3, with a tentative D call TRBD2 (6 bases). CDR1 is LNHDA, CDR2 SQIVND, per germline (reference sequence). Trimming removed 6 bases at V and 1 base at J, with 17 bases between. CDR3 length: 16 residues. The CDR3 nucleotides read TGTGCCAGTAGCCATGGCGGGGCGCCCGGCACAGATACGCAGTATTTT. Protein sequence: CASSHGGAPGTDTQYF.

The CDR3 loop reads CASSSFEDSGANVLTF. The CDR3 nucleotides are TGCGCCAGCAGCTCGTTCGAGGACTCTGGGGCCAACGTCCTGACTTTC. This rearrangement joins TRBV5-1 to TRBJ2-6; D ambiguous. Trimming removed 3 bases from V and 0 bases from J, with 10 bases in between. The germline CDR1 and CDR2 sequences are SGHRS and YFSETQ. The CDR3 covers 16 residues.

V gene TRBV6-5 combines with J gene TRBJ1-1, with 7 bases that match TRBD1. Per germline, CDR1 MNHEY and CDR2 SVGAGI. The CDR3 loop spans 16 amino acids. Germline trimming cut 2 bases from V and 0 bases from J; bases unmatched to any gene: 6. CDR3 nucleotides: TGTGCCAGCAGTTACATCCAGGGGGAAATGAACACTGAAGCTTTCTTT. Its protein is CASSYIQGEMNTEAFF.

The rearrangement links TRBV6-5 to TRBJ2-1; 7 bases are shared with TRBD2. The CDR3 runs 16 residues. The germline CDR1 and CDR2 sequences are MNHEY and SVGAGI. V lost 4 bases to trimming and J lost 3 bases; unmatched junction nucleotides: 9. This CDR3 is CASSSRTRGIYNEQFF. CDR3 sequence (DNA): TGTGCCAGCAGTTCTCGGACTAGAGGGATCTACAATGAGCAGTTCTTC.

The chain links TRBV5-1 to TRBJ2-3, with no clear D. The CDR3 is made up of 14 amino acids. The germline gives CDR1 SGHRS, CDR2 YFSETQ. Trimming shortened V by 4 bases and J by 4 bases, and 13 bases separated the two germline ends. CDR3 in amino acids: CASSPDIDPDTQYF. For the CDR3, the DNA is TGCGCCAGCAGCCCTGACATTGACCCAGATACGCAGTATTTT.